This entry features one TCR beta chain sequence. The antigen is unknown. This record comes from a study of T cell responses to AZD1222 COVID-19 vaccine. Study outcomes and limitations: Spike-specific TCR repertoires showed rising breadth and depth after two AZD1222 doses.

The repertoire was sequenced with immunoSEQ multiplex PCR; TCRdb's copy has only in-frame clones and lacks some. The data hold 100,000 or so clones, with around nine tenths observed a single time. CDR3 length: 18 amino acids. Germline V CDR1 and CDR2: KGHSH, LQKENI. The V end was cut by 3 bases, the J end by 0 bases, with 18 bases between. J is TRBJ1-5 and V is TRBV18; D remains ambiguous. This clonotype originated in an adult in good health. This specimen consisted of peripheral blood, obtained on day 0 of AZD1222 vaccination. The CDR3 nucleotides are TGTGCCAGCTCACCCCGGACTATTCATGACTATAGCAATCAGCCCCAGCATTTT. This sequence encodes CASSPRTIHDYSNQPQHF.